The 4 T cell receptor beta chains presented below share a single source sample, sequenced in a study of shared clonotypes between healthy human individuals. Using immunoSEQ multiplex PCR, the repertoire was profiled, and TCRdb retains in-frame clones only, with some absent. The data contain about a million clones, approximately 77% of them singletons. The specimen was memory CD4+ T cells from PBMCs. The subset is: CD45RA-negative fraction. These receptors originate from a man between 18 and 35 years old in good health. Some clones in this sample may be carry-over from other donors' samples.

This clone was observed many times. The rearrangement links TRBV15 to TRBJ1-4; 10 bases match TRBD1. V gave up 5 bases and J gave up 6 bases; unmatched junction bases: 6. CDR3 length equals 15 residues. In germline, CDR1 is LNHNV, CDR2 YYDKDF (reference sequence). The CDR3 DNA sequence: TGTGCCACCAGCCGGGACAGGGGCTGGGATGAAAAACTGTTTTTT. Translation gives CATSRDRGWDEKLFF. The full variable domain, with the rest looked up from reference TRBV15 and TRBJ1-4, is DAMVIQNPRYQVTQFGKPVTLSCSQTLNHNVMYWYQQKSSQAPKLLFHYYDKDFNNEADTPDNFQSRRPNTSFCFLDIRSPGLGDTAMYLCATSRDRGWDEKLFFGSGTQLSVL.

CDR3 sequence (DNA): TGTGCCAGCAGCCCCGGACAGGGGAGGGCAACTAATGAAAAACTGTTTTTT. Encoded protein: CASSPGQGRATNEKLFF. The chain is built from TRBV7-9 and TRBJ1-4; the match to TRBD1 covers 9 bases. Germline CDR1 and CDR2: SEHNR and FQNEAQ (reference sequence). V trimming: 5 bases; J trimming: 0 bases; junction bases outside the gene matches: 7. The CDR3 loop spans 17 amino acids.

The rearrangement uses TRBV29-1 and TRBJ2-1, with 7 bases matching TRBD1. The CDR3 consists of 16 residues. The germline gives CDR1 SQVTM, CDR2 ANQGSEA. Trimming took 6 bases from V and 3 from J; bases not matched to a gene: 14. The CDR3 DNA is TGCAGCGTCCTCTCTCCGGGACAGTTCTACTACAATGAGCAGTTCTTC. Amino acid sequence: CSVLSPGQFYYNEQFF.

In its sample, this clone was seen a few times. The chain employs TRBV27 and TRBJ2-5, with TRBD1 matching 11 bases. The length of the CDR3 is 15 residues. Looked up from germline, CDR1 is MNHEY and CDR2 is SMNVEV (reference sequence). Unmatched junction bases numbered 8, after V lost 6 bases and J lost 5 bases. The CDR3 DNA sequence: TGTGCCAGCAGAAGGACAGGGGGCGCCTGGGAGACCCAGTACTTC. Translating it yields CASRRTGGAWETQYF.